These T cell receptor beta chains were read from a single sample in a study of molecular identifiers for immune sequencing clone quantification. TCRdb fed the PCR reads into MiXCR, producing one record per CDR3 protein. Of under 600,000 distinct CDR3 sequences in the sample, around a fifth are singletons; the top ten hold roughly 0.81%. Sequencing was done on a sample of naive CD8+ T cells from blood, with Jurkat cell RNA spiked in. These receptors all come from a human donor in good health. Some libraries in this study had Jurkat cell RNA spiked in. Both conserved end residues are part of each CDR3. The order of the fields is V gene, clone size, J gene, D gene, CDR3 length, CDR3 protein, CDR3 DNA. D genes are given only for firm matches. Where a row states a size, it is once, few, many or the class of an expanded clone; other rows omit it.

v_gene: TRBV20-1
abundance: few
j_gene: TRBJ2-2
d_gene: TRBD1
len: 15
CDR3aa: CSASRQGANTGELFF
CDR3nt: TGCAGTGCTTCGAGACAGGGAGCGAACACCGGGGAGCTGTTTTTT

v_gene: TRBV6-1
abundance: few
j_gene: TRBJ2-3
d_gene: NA
len: 12
CDR3aa: CASSEVPDTQYF
CDR3nt: TGTGCCAGCAGTGAAGTCCCAGATACGCAGTATTTT

v_gene: TRBV6-5
abundance: many
j_gene: TRBJ2-3
d_gene: TRBD2
len: 16
CDR3aa: CASSYSGLEGTDTQYF
CDR3nt: TGTGCCAGCAGTTACTCCGGACTAGAGGGCACAGATACGCAGTATTTT

v_gene: TRBV6-2/TRBV6-3
abundance: many
j_gene: TRBJ2-7
d_gene: TRBD1
len: 13
CDR3aa: CASSPTGAYEQYF
CDR3nt: TGTGCCAGCAGTCCAACAGGGGCCTACGAGCAGTACTTC

v_gene: TRBV27
abundance: NA
j_gene: TRBJ1-1
d_gene: TRBD1
len: 13
CDR3aa: CVSRETGGTEAFF
CDR3nt: TGTGTCAGCAGGGAGACAGGGGGCACTGAAGCTTTCTTT

v_gene: TRBV6-2/TRBV6-3
abundance: few
j_gene: TRBJ2-7
d_gene: TRBD1
len: 13
CDR3aa: CASSYSTGNEQYF
CDR3nt: TGTGCCAGCAGTTATTCGACAGGGAACGAGCAGTACTTC

v_gene: TRBV6-5
abundance: NA
j_gene: TRBJ2-3
d_gene: NA
len: 15
CDR3aa: CASSYGNRDTDTQYF
CDR3nt: TGTGCCAGCAGTTACGGGAACAGGGACACAGATACGCAGTATTTT

v_gene: TRBV7-9
abundance: NA
j_gene: TRBJ2-7
d_gene: TRBD2
len: 17
CDR3aa: CASSSGTGGTSGSEQYF
CDR3nt: TGTGCCAGCAGCTCCGGGACAGGAGGGACTAGCGGGAGCGAGCAGTACTTC

v_gene: TRBV5-6
abundance: NA
j_gene: TRBJ2-3
d_gene: TRBD2
len: 17
CDR3aa: CARSFWTSGGRTDTQYF
CDR3nt: TGTGCCCGCAGCTTTTGGACTAGCGGGGGGCGCACAGATACGCAGTATTTT

v_gene: TRBV6-2/TRBV6-3
abundance: many
j_gene: TRBJ2-2
d_gene: NA
len: 16
CDR3aa: CASSYLAPQNTGELFF
CDR3nt: TGTGCCAGCAGTTACTTGGCACCCCAAAACACCGGGGAGCTGTTTTTT

v_gene: TRBV12-3/TRBV12-4
abundance: NA
j_gene: TRBJ1-4
d_gene: TRBD1
len: 14
CDR3aa: CASRSTGWGEKLFF
CDR3nt: TGTGCCAGCAGGTCGACAGGGTGGGGTGAAAAACTGTTTTTT

v_gene: TRBV4-1
abundance: many
j_gene: TRBJ2-3
d_gene: NA
len: 16
CDR3aa: CASSQDLAEGTDTQYF
CDR3nt: TGCGCCAGCAGCCAAGATCTGGCAGAGGGTACAGATACGCAGTATTTT

v_gene: TRBV20-1
abundance: many
j_gene: TRBJ2-7
d_gene: NA
len: 17
CDR3aa: CSARDRQHSARYNEQYF
CDR3nt: TGCAGTGCTAGAGATAGGCAGCATAGCGCCCGTTACAACGAGCAGTACTTC

v_gene: TRBV12-3/TRBV12-4
abundance: NA
j_gene: TRBJ1-1
d_gene: NA
len: 12
CDR3aa: CASSFTLAEAFF
CDR3nt: TGTGCCAGCAGTTTTACGTTGGCTGAAGCTTTCTTT

v_gene: TRBV6-5
abundance: many
j_gene: TRBJ2-7
d_gene: NA
len: 15
CDR3aa: CASSAGPRYSYEQYF
CDR3nt: TGTGCCAGCAGTGCCGGGCCGAGGTACTCCTACGAGCAGTACTTC

v_gene: TRBV2
abundance: NA
j_gene: TRBJ1-1
d_gene: NA
len: 12
CDR3aa: CASKQGNTEAFF
CDR3nt: TGTGCCAGTAAACAGGGGAACACTGAAGCTTTCTTT

v_gene: TRBV6-2/TRBV6-3
abundance: many
j_gene: TRBJ1-1
d_gene: NA
len: 12
CDR3aa: CASSYMGTEAFF
CDR3nt: TGTGCCAGCAGTTACATGGGCACTGAAGCTTTCTTT

v_gene: TRBV19
abundance: NA
j_gene: TRBJ1-1
d_gene: NA
len: 14
CDR3aa: CASSMAGMNTEAFF
CDR3nt: TGTGCCAGTAGTATGGCGGGAATGAACACTGAAGCTTTCTTT

v_gene: TRBV4-1
abundance: NA
j_gene: TRBJ1-1
d_gene: TRBD1
len: 16
CDR3aa: CASSQHGQAPNTEAFF
CDR3nt: TGCGCCAGCAGCCAACATGGACAGGCCCCGAACACTGAAGCTTTCTTT

v_gene: TRBV7-2
abundance: NA
j_gene: TRBJ1-1
d_gene: NA
len: 17
CDR3aa: CASSLLYGDRGNTEAFF
CDR3nt: TGTGCCAGCAGCTTATTATATGGGGATCGGGGTAACACTGAAGCTTTCTTT

v_gene: TRBV7-8
abundance: many
j_gene: TRBJ2-6
d_gene: TRBD1
len: 18
CDR3aa: CASSLATGVYSGANVLTF
CDR3nt: TGTGCCAGCAGCTTAGCCACAGGGGTTTACTCTGGGGCCAACGTCCTGACTTTC

v_gene: TRBV20-1
abundance: many
j_gene: TRBJ2-7
d_gene: NA
len: 14
CDR3aa: CSATETQLTYEQYF
CDR3nt: TGCAGTGCTACAGAGACGCAATTAACCTACGAGCAGTACTTC

v_gene: TRBV20-1
abundance: few
j_gene: TRBJ1-1
d_gene: TRBD1
len: 15
CDR3aa: CSARVRTGPNTEAFF
CDR3nt: TGCAGTGCTAGAGTTAGGACAGGGCCGAACACTGAAGCTTTCTTT

v_gene: TRBV5-4
abundance: NA
j_gene: TRBJ1-6
d_gene: NA
len: 15
CDR3aa: CASSLELSGNSPLHF
CDR3nt: TGTGCCAGCAGCTTAGAGCTTTCCGGGAATTCACCCCTCCACTTT

v_gene: TRBV7-8
abundance: few
j_gene: TRBJ2-3
d_gene: NA
len: 15
CDR3aa: CASSPRSAVSDTQYF
CDR3nt: TGTGCCAGCAGCCCACGCTCTGCGGTTTCAGATACGCAGTATTTT

v_gene: TRBV4-3
abundance: many
j_gene: TRBJ2-7
d_gene: NA
len: 15
CDR3aa: CASSQGQPGAYEQYF
CDR3nt: TGCGCCAGCAGCCAAGGTCAACCGGGGGCCTACGAGCAGTACTTC

v_gene: TRBV28
abundance: many
j_gene: TRBJ1-5
d_gene: NA
len: 14
CDR3aa: CASSFGWGVQPQHF
CDR3nt: TGTGCCAGCAGTTTTGGTTGGGGAGTCCAGCCCCAGCATTTT

v_gene: TRBV6-5
abundance: few
j_gene: TRBJ2-2
d_gene: NA
len: 18
CDR3aa: CASSYSIGRIPYTGELFF
CDR3nt: TGTGCCAGCAGTTACTCGATTGGCAGGATCCCCTACACCGGGGAGCTGTTTTTT

v_gene: TRBV28
abundance: few
j_gene: TRBJ1-1
d_gene: NA
len: 12
CDR3aa: CASREGYTEAFF
CDR3nt: TGTGCCAGCAGAGAGGGGTACACTGAAGCTTTCTTT

v_gene: TRBV20-1
abundance: NA
j_gene: TRBJ1-4
d_gene: NA
len: 14
CDR3aa: CSARVRTTNEKLFF
CDR3nt: TGCAGTGCTAGAGTGCGGACCACTAATGAAAAACTGTTTTTT

v_gene: TRBV7-7
abundance: few
j_gene: TRBJ2-3
d_gene: TRBD2
len: 15
CDR3aa: CASSARGGGLETQYF
CDR3nt: TGTGCCAGCAGCGCTCGTGGTGGCGGACTAGAGACGCAGTATTTT

v_gene: TRBV10-2
abundance: few
j_gene: TRBJ1-1
d_gene: TRBD1
len: 13
CDR3aa: CASTDRGSGEAFF
CDR3nt: TGCGCCAGCACGGACAGGGGTTCGGGTGAAGCTTTCTTT

v_gene: TRBV28
abundance: few
j_gene: TRBJ2-1
d_gene: NA
len: 15
CDR3aa: CASSLYQSSYNEQFF
CDR3nt: TGTGCCAGCAGTCTGTACCAGAGCTCCTACAATGAGCAGTTCTTC

v_gene: TRBV19
abundance: many
j_gene: TRBJ1-5
d_gene: NA
len: 16
CDR3aa: CASSWGQRASNQPQHF
CDR3nt: TGTGCCAGTAGTTGGGGACAAAGAGCTAGCAATCAGCCCCAGCATTTT

v_gene: TRBV27
abundance: few
j_gene: TRBJ1-5
d_gene: NA
len: 16
CDR3aa: CASSPHSGAYNQPQHF
CDR3nt: TGTGCCAGCAGTCCCCACTCAGGGGCCTACAATCAGCCCCAGCATTTT

v_gene: TRBV6-5
abundance: once
j_gene: TRBJ2-1
d_gene: NA
len: 16
CDR3aa: CASRPYTASTYNEQFF
CDR3nt: TGTGCCAGCAGGCCCTACACCGCTTCAACCTACAATGAGCAGTTCTTC

v_gene: TRBV12-3/TRBV12-4
abundance: few
j_gene: TRBJ1-5
d_gene: TRBD1
len: 19
CDR3aa: CASSLAVGGDRKSNQPQHF
CDR3nt: TGTGCCAGCAGTTTAGCGGTCGGTGGGGACAGAAAAAGCAATCAGCCCCAGCATTTT

v_gene: TRBV5-6
abundance: many
j_gene: TRBJ2-4
d_gene: TRBD1
len: 17
CDR3aa: CASSHYTGVVAKNIQYF
CDR3nt: TGTGCCAGCAGCCACTACACAGGGGTAGTTGCCAAAAACATTCAGTACTTC

v_gene: TRBV19
abundance: many
j_gene: TRBJ2-1
d_gene: TRBD2
len: 13
CDR3aa: CASSPVAGGEQFF
CDR3nt: TGTGCCAGTAGTCCCGTAGCGGGCGGTGAGCAGTTCTTC

v_gene: TRBV19
abundance: few
j_gene: TRBJ2-3
d_gene: NA
len: 15
CDR3aa: CASSIYLGHTDTQYF
CDR3nt: TGTGCCAGTAGTATATACCTGGGGCACACAGATACGCAGTATTTT

v_gene: TRBV4-1
abundance: NA
j_gene: TRBJ1-2
d_gene: TRBD1
len: 15
CDR3aa: CASSPTGTGIYGYTF
CDR3nt: TGCGCCAGCAGCCCCACCGGGACAGGTATCTATGGCTACACCTTC

v_gene: TRBV20-1
abundance: few
j_gene: TRBJ1-5
d_gene: NA
len: 14
CDR3aa: CSASRGGRNQPQHF
CDR3nt: TGCAGTGCCTCAAGGGGGGGCCGGAATCAGCCCCAGCATTTT

v_gene: TRBV4-1
abundance: NA
j_gene: TRBJ1-3
d_gene: NA
len: 14
CDR3aa: CASSQVNSGNTIYF
CDR3nt: TGCGCCAGCAGCCAAGTTAATTCTGGAAACACCATATATTTT